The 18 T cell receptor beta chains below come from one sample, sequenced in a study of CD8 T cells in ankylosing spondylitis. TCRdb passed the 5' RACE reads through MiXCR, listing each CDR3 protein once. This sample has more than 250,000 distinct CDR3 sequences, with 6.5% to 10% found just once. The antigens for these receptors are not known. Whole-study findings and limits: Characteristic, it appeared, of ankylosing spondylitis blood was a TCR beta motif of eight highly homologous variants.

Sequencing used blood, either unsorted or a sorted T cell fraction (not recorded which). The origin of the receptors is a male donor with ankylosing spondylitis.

The CDR3 here is CASSFDSDYEQYF. The CDR3 DNA reads as TGTGCCAGCAGCTTTGATAGCGACTACGAGCAGTACTTC. The V gene is TRBV7-9, the J gene TRBJ2-7; a possible D gene is TRBD2 (5 bases). Trimming shortened V by 3 bases and J by 3 bases, and 9 bases separated the two germline ends. CDR3 length: 13 amino acids. Germline CDR1 and CDR2: SEHNR and FQNEAQ (reference sequence).

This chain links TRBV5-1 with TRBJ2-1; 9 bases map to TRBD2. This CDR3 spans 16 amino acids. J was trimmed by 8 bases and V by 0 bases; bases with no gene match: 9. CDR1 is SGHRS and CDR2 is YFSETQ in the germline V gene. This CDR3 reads CASSLAPAGGRDEQFF. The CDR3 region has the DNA TGCGCCAGCAGCTTGGCCCCAGCGGGAGGAAGAGATGAGCAGTTCTTC.

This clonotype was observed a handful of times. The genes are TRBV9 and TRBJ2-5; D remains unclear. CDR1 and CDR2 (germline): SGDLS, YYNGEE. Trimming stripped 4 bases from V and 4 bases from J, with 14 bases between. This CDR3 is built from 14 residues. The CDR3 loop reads CASSPAQRGETQYF. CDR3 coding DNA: TGTGCCAGCAGCCCAGCTCAAAGAGGAGAGACCCAGTACTTC.

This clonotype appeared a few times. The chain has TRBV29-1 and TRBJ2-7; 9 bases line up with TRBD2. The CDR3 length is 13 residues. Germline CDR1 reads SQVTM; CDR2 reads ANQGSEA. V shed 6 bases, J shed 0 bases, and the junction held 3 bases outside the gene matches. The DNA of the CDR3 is TGCAGCGTCAGCGGGGGGAGCTCCTACGAGCAGTACTTC. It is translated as CSVSGGSSYEQYF.

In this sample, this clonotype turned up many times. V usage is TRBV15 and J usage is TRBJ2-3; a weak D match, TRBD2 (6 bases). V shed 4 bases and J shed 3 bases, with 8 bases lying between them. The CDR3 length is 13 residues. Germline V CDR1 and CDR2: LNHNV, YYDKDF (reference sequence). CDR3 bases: TGTGCCACCAGCAAGCTAGCGACAGATACGCAGTATTTT. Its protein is CATSKLATDTQYF. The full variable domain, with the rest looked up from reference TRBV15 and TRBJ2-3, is DAMVIQNPRYQVTQFGKPVTLSCSQTLNHNVMYWYQQKSSQAPKLLFHYYDKDFNNEADTPDNFQSRRPNTSFCFLDIRSPGLGDTAMYLCATSKLATDTQYFGPGTRLTVL.

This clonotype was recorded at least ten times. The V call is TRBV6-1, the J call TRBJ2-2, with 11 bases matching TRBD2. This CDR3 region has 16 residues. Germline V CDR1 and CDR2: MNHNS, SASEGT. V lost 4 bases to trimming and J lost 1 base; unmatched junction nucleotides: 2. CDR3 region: CASSVTSGRNTGELFF. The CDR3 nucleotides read TGTGCCAGCAGTGTAACTAGCGGGAGGAACACCGGGGAGCTGTTTTTT.

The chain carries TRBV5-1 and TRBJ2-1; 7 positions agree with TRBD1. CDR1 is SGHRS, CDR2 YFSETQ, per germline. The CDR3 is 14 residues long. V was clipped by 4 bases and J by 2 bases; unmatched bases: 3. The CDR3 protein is CASSVGQTYNEQFF. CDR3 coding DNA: TGCGCCAGCAGCGTGGGACAGACCTACAATGAGCAGTTCTTC.

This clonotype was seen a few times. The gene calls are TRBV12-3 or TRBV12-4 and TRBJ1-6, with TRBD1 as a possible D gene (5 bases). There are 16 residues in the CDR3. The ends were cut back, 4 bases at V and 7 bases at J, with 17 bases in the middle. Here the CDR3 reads CASSSPRGRTNSPLHF. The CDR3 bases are TGTGCCAGCAGTTCCCCTCGGGGCAGGACCAATTCACCCCTCCACTTT.

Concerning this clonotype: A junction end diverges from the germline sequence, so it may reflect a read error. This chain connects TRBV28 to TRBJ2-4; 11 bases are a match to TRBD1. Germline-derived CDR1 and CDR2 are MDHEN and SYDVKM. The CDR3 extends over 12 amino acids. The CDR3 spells CASSRRTGGRDF. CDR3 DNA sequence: TGTGCCAGCAGTCGAAGGACAGGGGGCCGGGACTTC.

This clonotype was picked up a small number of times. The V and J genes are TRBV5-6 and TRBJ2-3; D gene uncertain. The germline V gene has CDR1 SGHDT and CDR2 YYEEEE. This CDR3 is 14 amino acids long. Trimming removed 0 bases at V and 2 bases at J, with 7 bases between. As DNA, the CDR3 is TGTGCCAGCAGCTTGGTAACAGACACAGATACGCAGTATTTT. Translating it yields CASSLVTDTDTQYF.

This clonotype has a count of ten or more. In DNA form, the CDR3 reads TGTGCCAGCAGCTCCTACACCTCCTACGAGCAGTACTTC. Translated, it gives CASSSYTSYEQYF. The chain has TRBV7-9 and TRBJ2-7; D unresolved. Germline CDR1 reads SEHNR; CDR2 reads FQNEAQ (reference sequence). Trimming stripped 4 bases from V and 0 bases from J, with 7 bases between. The CDR3 runs 13 residues.

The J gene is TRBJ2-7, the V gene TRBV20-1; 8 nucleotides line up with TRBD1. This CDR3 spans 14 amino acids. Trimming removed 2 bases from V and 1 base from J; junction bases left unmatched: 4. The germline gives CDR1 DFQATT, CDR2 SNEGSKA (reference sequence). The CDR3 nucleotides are TGCAGTGCTAGAAGACAGGGGTGGTCCTACGAGCAGTACTTC. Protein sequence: CSARRQGWSYEQYF.

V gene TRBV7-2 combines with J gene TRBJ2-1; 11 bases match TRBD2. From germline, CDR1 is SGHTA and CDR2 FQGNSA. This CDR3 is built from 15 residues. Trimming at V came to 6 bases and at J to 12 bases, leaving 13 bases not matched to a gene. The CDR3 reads CASSPVLAGVQGQFF. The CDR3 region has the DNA TGTGCCAGCAGTCCCGTACTAGCGGGAGTGCAGGGGCAGTTCTTC.

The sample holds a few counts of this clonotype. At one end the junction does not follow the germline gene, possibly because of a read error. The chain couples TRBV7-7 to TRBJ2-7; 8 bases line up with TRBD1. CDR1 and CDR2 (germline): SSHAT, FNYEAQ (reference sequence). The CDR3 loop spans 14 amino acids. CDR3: CASSLAIQGGEQYF. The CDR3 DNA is TGTGCTAGCAGCTTAGCGATACAGGGGGGCGAGCAGTACTTC. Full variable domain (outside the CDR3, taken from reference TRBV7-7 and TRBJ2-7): GAGVSQSPRYKVTKRGQDVTLRCDPISSHATLYWYQQALGQGPEFLTYFNYEAQPDKSGLPSDRFSAERPEGSISTLTIQRTEQRDSAMYRCASSLAIQGGEQYFGPGTRLTVT.

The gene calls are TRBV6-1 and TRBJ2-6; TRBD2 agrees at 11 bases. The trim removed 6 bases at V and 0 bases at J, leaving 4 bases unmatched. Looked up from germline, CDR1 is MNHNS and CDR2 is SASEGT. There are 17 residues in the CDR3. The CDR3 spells CASRTTSGSSGANVLTF. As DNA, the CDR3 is TGTGCCAGCAGAACCACTAGCGGGAGCTCTGGGGCCAACGTCCTGACTTTC.

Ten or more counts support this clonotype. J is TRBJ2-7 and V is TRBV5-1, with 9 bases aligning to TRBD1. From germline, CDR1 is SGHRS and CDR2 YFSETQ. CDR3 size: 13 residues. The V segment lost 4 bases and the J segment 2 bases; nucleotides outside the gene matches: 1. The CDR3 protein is CASSGDRAYEQYF. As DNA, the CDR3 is TGCGCCAGCAGCGGGGACAGGGCCTACGAGCAGTACTTC.

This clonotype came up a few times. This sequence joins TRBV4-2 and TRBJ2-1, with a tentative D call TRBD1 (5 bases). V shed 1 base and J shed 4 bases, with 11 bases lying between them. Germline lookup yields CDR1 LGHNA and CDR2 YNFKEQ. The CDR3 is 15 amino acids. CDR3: CASSQAGAGYNEQFF. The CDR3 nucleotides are TGTGCCAGCAGCCAAGCGGGTGCAGGGTACAATGAGCAGTTCTTC.

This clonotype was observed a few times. The CDR3 DNA reads as TGTGCCAGCTCACCGTCGGGGGAGCGCGAGCAGTTCTTC. Its protein product is CASSPSGEREQFF. This chain connects TRBV18 to TRBJ2-1, with D possibly TRBD2 on 6 matching bases. Trimming pared 3 bases from V and 10 bases from J, leaving 13 bases between. CDR1 is KGHSH and CDR2 is LQKENI in the germline V gene. CDR3 size: 13 residues.